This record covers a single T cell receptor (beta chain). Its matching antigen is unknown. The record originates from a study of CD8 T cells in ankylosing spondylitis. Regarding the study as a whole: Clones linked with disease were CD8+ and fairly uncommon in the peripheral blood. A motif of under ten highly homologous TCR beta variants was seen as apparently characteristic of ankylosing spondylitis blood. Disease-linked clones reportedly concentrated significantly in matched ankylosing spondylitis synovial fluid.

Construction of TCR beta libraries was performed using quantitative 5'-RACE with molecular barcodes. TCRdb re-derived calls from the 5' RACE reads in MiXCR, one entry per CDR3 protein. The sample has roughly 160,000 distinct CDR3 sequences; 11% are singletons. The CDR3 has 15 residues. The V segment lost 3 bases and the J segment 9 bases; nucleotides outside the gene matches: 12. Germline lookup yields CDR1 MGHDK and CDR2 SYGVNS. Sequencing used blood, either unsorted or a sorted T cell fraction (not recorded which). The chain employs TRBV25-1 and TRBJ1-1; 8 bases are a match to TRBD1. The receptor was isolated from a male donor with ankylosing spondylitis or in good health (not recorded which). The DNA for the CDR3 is TGTGCCAGCAGTGACCCCCGACAGGGGAGTATGAAAGCTTTCTTT. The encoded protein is CASSDPRQGSMKAFF.